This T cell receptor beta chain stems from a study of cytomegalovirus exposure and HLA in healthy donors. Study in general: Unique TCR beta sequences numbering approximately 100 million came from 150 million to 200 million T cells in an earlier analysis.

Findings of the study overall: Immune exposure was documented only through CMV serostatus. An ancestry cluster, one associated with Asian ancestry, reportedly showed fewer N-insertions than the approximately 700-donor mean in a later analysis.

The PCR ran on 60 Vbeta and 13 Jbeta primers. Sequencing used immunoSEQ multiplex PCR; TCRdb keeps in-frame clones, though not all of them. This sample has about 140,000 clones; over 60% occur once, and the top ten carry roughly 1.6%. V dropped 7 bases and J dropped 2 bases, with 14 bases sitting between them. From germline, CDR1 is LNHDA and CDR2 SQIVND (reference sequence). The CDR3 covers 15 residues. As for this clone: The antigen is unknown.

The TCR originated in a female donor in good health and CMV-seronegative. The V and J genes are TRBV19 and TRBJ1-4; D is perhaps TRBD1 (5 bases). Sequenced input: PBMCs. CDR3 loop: CASNGAVRTNEKLFF. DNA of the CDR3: TGTGCCAGTAATGGGGCAGTGAGGACTAATGAAAAACTGTTTTTT.